Shown below are 22 T cell receptor beta chains from a single sample sequenced in a study of cytomegalovirus exposure and HLA in healthy donors. The PCR had 60 Vbeta and 13 Jbeta primers. Clones were read by immunoSEQ multiplex PCR, and TCRdb kept only the in-frame ones, dropping some. This sample's clone table lists 75,000 to 95,000 clones. Specimen: PBMCs. The receptors shown here come from a girl aged 10-17 years in good health and CMV-seropositive.

This sequence joins TRBV4-2 and TRBJ2-1, with D tentatively TRBD1 (5 bases). This CDR3 is built from 15 residues. Per the germline V gene, CDR1 is LGHNA and CDR2 is YNFKEQ. Trimming shortened V by 1 base and J by 2 bases, and 9 bases separated the two germline ends. This chain's CDR3 is CASSQGSGTYNEQFF. CDR3 DNA sequence: TGTGCCAGCAGCCAAGGGTCAGGGACCTACAATGAGCAGTTCTTC.

V and J are TRBV6-4 and TRBJ2-7; D perhaps matches TRBD2 (5 bases). This CDR3 is built from 14 residues. In germline, CDR1 is MRHNA, CDR2 SNTAGT. V was pared by 0 bases and J by 3 bases, with 9 bases between. DNA for the CDR3: TGTGCCAGCAGTGACTCGAGGGCAGACTACGAGCAGTACTTC. It specifies CASSDSRADYEQYF.

The CDR3 nucleotides are TGTGCCAGCAGCGACGGACGGGGATACACCTTC. It codes for CASSDGRGYTF. The rearrangement uses TRBV11-3 and TRBJ1-2; D is unresolved. V was clipped by 5 bases and J by 11 bases, with 12 bases between them. CDR1 and CDR2 (germline): SGHNT, YENEEA. This CDR3 is 11 amino acids long.

J is TRBJ1-2 and V is TRBV29-1; D is unresolved. Germline-derived CDR1 and CDR2 are SQVTM and ANQGSEA. Trimming took 5 bases from V and 0 from J, leaving 10 bases between them. The CDR3 runs to 13 residues. The DNA for the CDR3 is TGCAGCGTTAAGGCGGAAGCTAACTATGGCTACACCTTC. This translates into CSVKAEANYGYTF.

The chain carries TRBV19 and TRBJ1-4; 8 bases agree with TRBD1. The CDR3 runs to 11 residues. The germline V gene encodes CDR1 LNHDA and CDR2 SQIVND (reference sequence). J lost 13 bases, V lost 4 bases, and 2 bases had no gene match. CDR3 coding DNA: TGTGCCAGTAGTACCGGACAGGGACTGTTTTTT. The encoded protein is CASSTGQGLFF.

The CDR3 DNA follows: TGTGCCAGCACCACAGGGGGAGGCAAAAACATTCAGTACTTC. Amino acids: CASTTGGGKNIQYF. This sequence joins TRBV13 and TRBJ2-4; TRBD1 matches 8 bases. V trimming: 7 bases; J trimming: 3 bases; junction bases outside the gene matches: 5. The CDR3 contains 14 residues. Germline V gene lookup returns CDR1 PRHDT and CDR2 FYEKMQ (reference sequence).

The chain carries TRBV18 and TRBJ1-3; 9 bases are a match to TRBD1. From germline, CDR1 is KGHSH and CDR2 LQKENI. Germline trimming cut 6 bases from V and 8 bases from J; bases unmatched to any gene: 5. The CDR3 sequence is 13 residues long. The DNA for the CDR3 is TGTGCCAGCTCCCCGGGACAGGGACACACCATATATTTT. It yields the protein CASSPGQGHTIYF. The full variable domain, its missing parts supplied by reference TRBV18 and TRBJ1-3, is NAGVMQNPRHLVRRRGQEARLRCSPMKGHSHVYWYRQLPEEGLKFMVYLQKENIIDESGMPKERFSAEFPKEGPSILRIQQVVRGDSAAYFCASSPGQGHTIYFGEGSWLTVV.

The chain carries TRBV7-9 and TRBJ1-1; a possible D gene is TRBD1 (5 bases). CDR1 is SEHNR and CDR2 is FQNEAQ in the germline V gene (reference sequence). CDR3 length equals 13 residues. Trimming left V 6 bases short and J 2 bases short, with 10 bases between. The CDR3 sequence is CASSLDSNTEAFF. In nucleotides, the CDR3 is TGTGCCAGCAGTCTCGACAGTAACACTGAAGCTTTCTTT. Full variable domain (missing parts from reference TRBV7-9 and TRBJ1-1): DTGVSQNPRHKITKRGQNVTFRCDPISEHNRLYWYRQTLGQGPEFLTYFQNEAQLEKSRLLSDRFSAERPKGSFSTLEIQRTEQGDSAMYLCASSLDSNTEAFFGQGTRLTVV.

The CDR3 sequence: CASSAYEAFF. The CDR3 nucleotides are TGTGCCAGCAGTGCCTATGAAGCTTTCTTT. The chain is built from TRBV28 and TRBJ1-1; unclear D gene. This CDR3 spans 10 amino acids. Germline CDR1 reads MDHEN; CDR2 reads SYDVKM. Deletions cut 5 bases from V and 7 bases from J, with 5 bases between.

The genes are TRBV4-3 and TRBJ2-7, with 9 bases fitting TRBD1. The V gene end was trimmed by 1 base and the J gene end by 7 bases; junction bases not matched to a gene: 5. CDR1 and CDR2 from the germline V gene are LGHNA and YSLEER. This CDR3 spans 14 amino acids. The CDR3 sequence is CASSQVQGALEQYF. CDR3 sequence (DNA): TGCGCCAGCAGCCAAGTACAGGGGGCACTGGAGCAGTACTTC.

The rearrangement uses TRBV19 and TRBJ1-4; 8 nucleotides align to TRBD1. With 1 base clipped from V and 5 bases from J, the junction kept 0 bases outside the gene matches. CDR1 is LNHDA, CDR2 SQIVND, per germline (reference sequence). The CDR3 is made up of 14 amino acids. CDR3 in DNA: TGTGCCAGTAGTATAGGACAGGGGAATGAAAAACTGTTTTTT. Translated: CASSIGQGNEKLFF.

Turning to this clone: Within the sample, other DNA sequences also encode this same CDR3. The chain is built from TRBV6-1 and TRBJ2-1; 11 bases match TRBD2. J was trimmed by 15 bases and V by 6 bases; bases with no gene match: 13. Germline V gives CDR1 MNHNS, CDR2 SASEGT. CDR3 length equals 14 residues. The DNA of the CDR3 is TGTGCCAGCAGCGCGGCCGGGACTAGCGGTCACTGGTTCTTC. Protein: CASSAAGTSGHWFF.

The V and J genes are TRBV7-2 and TRBJ1-4; D gene ambiguous. Germline CDR1 reads SGHTA; CDR2 reads FQGNSA. Trimming took 5 bases from V and 4 from J, leaving 11 bases between them. The CDR3 sequence is 14 residues long. CDR3 sequence: CASSPTGGNEKLFF. CDR3 bases: TGTGCCAGCAGCCCGACTGGCGGTAATGAAAAACTGTTTTTT.

The rearrangement links TRBV11-3 to TRBJ2-2, with D possibly TRBD2 on 5 matching bases. Looked up from germline, CDR1 is SGHNT and CDR2 is YENEEA. With 3 bases removed from V and 0 bases from J, the gap between germline ends came to 14 bases. There are 17 residues in the CDR3. The CDR3 sequence: CASSFVAVGANTGELFF. The CDR3 DNA follows: TGTGCCAGCAGCTTTGTGGCGGTGGGAGCGAACACCGGGGAGCTGTTTTTT.

The V and J genes are TRBV5-1 and TRBJ1-1; 9 nucleotides match TRBD1. CDR1 and CDR2 from the germline V gene are SGHRS and YFSETQ. V lost 0 bases to trimming and J lost 3 bases; unmatched junction nucleotides: 3. The CDR3 is made up of 15 amino acids. This CDR3 is CASSLDGQGYTEAFF. Here the CDR3 DNA reads TGCGCCAGCAGCTTGGACGGACAGGGGTACACTGAAGCTTTCTTT.

This chain joins TRBV7-8 and TRBJ1-2; a weak D match, TRBD1 (5 bases). V was cut by 5 bases and J by 2 bases, with 12 bases left in between. Germline V CDR1 and CDR2: SGHVS, FQNEAQ. The CDR3 is 14 amino acids. The CDR3 sequence: CASSGRGGNYGYTF. The CDR3 nucleotides read TGTGCCAGCAGCGGCCGCGGGGGAAACTATGGCTACACCTTC.

The V gene is TRBV4-3, the J gene TRBJ2-7; 7 nucleotides align to TRBD1. Germline V CDR1 and CDR2: LGHNA, YSLEER. The V segment lost 1 base and the J segment 0 bases; nucleotides outside the gene matches: 6. The CDR3 consists of 16 residues. The CDR3 spells CASSQGTGLGSYEQYF. CDR3 sequence (DNA): TGCGCCAGCAGCCAAGGGACAGGACTCGGCTCCTACGAGCAGTACTTC.

The J gene is TRBJ2-5, the V gene TRBV9, with TRBD2 matching 7 bases. V shed 0 bases and J 2 bases; nucleotides not matched to a gene: 4. Germline CDR1 and CDR2: SGDLS and YYNGEE. The CDR3 contains 15 residues. The CDR3 DNA sequence: TGTGCCAGCAGCGTAGTTGGGACTACTCAAGAGACCCAGTACTTC. It translates to CASSVVGTTQETQYF.

The chain carries TRBV28 and TRBJ2-3, with 9 nucleotides matching TRBD2. Trimming cost V 7 bases and J 4 bases; bases outside gene matches: 6. The CDR3 runs 14 residues. Per the germline V gene, CDR1 is MDHEN and CDR2 is SYDVKM. The CDR3 loop reads CASIGGGVADTQYF. The CDR3 DNA reads TGTGCCAGCATTGGCGGGGGGGTCGCAGATACGCAGTATTTT.

This chain joins TRBV5-6 and TRBJ2-7; a weak D match, TRBD1 (5 bases). The V end was cut by 2 bases, the J end by 6 bases, with 15 bases between. CDR1 SGHDT and CDR2 YYEEEE come from the germline V gene. This CDR3 has 14 residues. As DNA, the CDR3 is TGTGCCAGCAGCTTCTCTGCGGACATTCGCGAGCAGTACGTC. Amino acids: CASSFSADIREQYV.

The chain is built from TRBV6-5 and TRBJ1-5; possible D gene TRBD1, 6 bases. Germline V CDR1 and CDR2: MNHEY, SVGAGI. V was pared by 5 bases and J by 5 bases, with 13 bases between. The CDR3 length is 14 residues. This chain's CDR3 is CASSPGHSDQPQHF. CDR3 DNA sequence: TGTGCCAGCAGTCCGGGACATTCGGATCAGCCCCAGCATTTT.

The chain has TRBV4-3 and TRBJ1-2; D gene unclear. Trimming removed 0 bases at V and 4 bases at J, with 12 bases between. Germline V gene data show CDR1 as LGHNA and CDR2 as YSLEER. The CDR3 extends over 15 amino acids. Here the CDR3 DNA reads TGCGCCAGCAGCCAAGATGCGGCCAGCTTCTATGGCTACACCTTC. Translated: CASSQDAASFYGYTF.